This TCR beta chain is from a study of regulatory T cells in long-lasting Graves disease. Overall study: Graves' patients, newly diagnosed, had taken antithyroid drugs under 3 months. Findings of the study overall: Favored gene segments in persistent disease were TRBV28, TRBJ1-2 and TRBJ2-5.

Time point here: newly diagnosed GD, antithyroid drugs for less than 3 months. Generation of the TCR library employed RNA extracted from PBMCs. Investigators report Graves' disease was diagnosed under American Thyroid Association guidelines. An endocrinology department located in Xi'an, China, was where the patients came from. V dropped 7 bases and J dropped 1; count of bases not matched to a gene: 4. Germline lookup yields CDR1 MNHEY and CDR2 SMNVEV (reference sequence). The CDR3 totals 14 residues. Combining iRepertoire HTBI primers with Arm-PCR of CDR3 regions, the authors built TCR beta libraries. TCRdb fed the multiplex PCR reads into MiXCR, producing one record per CDR3 protein. The sample consists of around 230,000 distinct CDR3 sequences, about 16% of them appearing once. This clonotype was detected ten times or more. Antigen specificity is unknown.

Sample: peripheral blood mononuclear cells (PBMCs), taken at new diagnosis, from a patient treated with antithyroid drugs. The chain is built from TRBV27 and TRBJ2-3, with 8 bases matching TRBD1. The sequence came from a female donor with Graves disease. The CDR3 DNA reads as TGTGCCAGCAAATTACAGGGGGGCACAGATACGCAGTATTTT. Translation: CASKLQGGTDTQYF.